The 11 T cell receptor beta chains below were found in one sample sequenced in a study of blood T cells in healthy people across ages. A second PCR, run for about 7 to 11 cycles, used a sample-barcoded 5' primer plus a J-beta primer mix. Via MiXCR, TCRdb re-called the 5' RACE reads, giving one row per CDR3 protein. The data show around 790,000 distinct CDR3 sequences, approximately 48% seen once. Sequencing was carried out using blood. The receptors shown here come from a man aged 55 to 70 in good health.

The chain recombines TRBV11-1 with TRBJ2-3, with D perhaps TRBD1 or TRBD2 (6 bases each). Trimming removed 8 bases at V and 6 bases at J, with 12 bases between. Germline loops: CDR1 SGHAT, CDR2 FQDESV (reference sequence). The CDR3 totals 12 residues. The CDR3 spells CASGEGGDTQYF. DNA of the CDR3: TGTGCCAGCGGAGAGGGGGGCGATACGCAGTATTTT.

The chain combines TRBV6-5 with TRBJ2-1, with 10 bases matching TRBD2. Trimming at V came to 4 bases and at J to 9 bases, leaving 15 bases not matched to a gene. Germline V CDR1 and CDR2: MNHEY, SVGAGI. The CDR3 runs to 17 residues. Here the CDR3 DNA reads TGTGCCAGCAGTTCAAACAAAGCGGGGGGGCCGATTGGTGAGCAGTTCTTC. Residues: CASSSNKAGGPIGEQFF.

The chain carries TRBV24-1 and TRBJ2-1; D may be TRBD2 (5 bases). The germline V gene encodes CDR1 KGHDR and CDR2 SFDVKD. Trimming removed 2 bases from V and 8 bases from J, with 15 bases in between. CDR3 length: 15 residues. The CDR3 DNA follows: TGTGCCACCAGTGATTCGGGGTTAGGGAAGGATGAGCAGTTCTTC. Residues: CATSDSGLGKDEQFF.

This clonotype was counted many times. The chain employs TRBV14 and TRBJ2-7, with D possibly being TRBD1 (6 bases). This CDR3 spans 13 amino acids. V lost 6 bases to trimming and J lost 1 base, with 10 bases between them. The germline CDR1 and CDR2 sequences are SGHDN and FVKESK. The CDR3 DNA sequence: TGTGCCAGCAGTCAAACAGGGTCCTACGAGCAGTACTTC. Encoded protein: CASSQTGSYEQYF. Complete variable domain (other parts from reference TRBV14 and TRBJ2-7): EAGVTQFPSHSVIEKGQTVTLRCDPISGHDNLYWYRRVMGKEIKFLLHFVKESKQDESGMPNNRFLAERTGGTYSTLKVQPAELEDSGVYFCASSQTGSYEQYFGPGTRLTVT.

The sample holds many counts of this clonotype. The CDR3 is CSVDEETQYF. CDR3 DNA: TGCAGCGTTGATGAAGAGACCCAGTACTTC. The V call is TRBV29-1, the J call TRBJ2-5; no firm D call. Trimming cost V 3 bases and J 3 bases, with 2 bases left between them. There are 10 residues in the CDR3. The V gene's germline CDR1 is SQVTM and CDR2 ANQGSEA. The whole variable domain, remainder taken from reference TRBV29-1 and TRBJ2-5, is SAVISQKPSRDICQRGTSLTIQCQVDSQVTMMFWYRQQPGQSLTLIATANQGSEATYESGFVIDKFPISRPNLTFSTLTVSNMSPEDSSIYLCSVDEETQYFGPGTRLLVL.

The CDR3 bases are TGTGCCAGCAGTCAGACCCCGGGACATTTCAATCAGCCCCAGCATTTT. It specifies CASSQTPGHFNQPQHF. The J gene is TRBJ1-5, the V gene TRBV6-2 or TRBV6-3; weak D call: TRBD1 (6 bases). CDR3 size: 16 residues. From germline, CDR1 is MNHEY and CDR2 SVGEGT. The V end lost 5 bases, the J end lost 3 bases, and 17 bases lay between the germline ends.

The CDR3 reads CSASRDIDNQPQHF. CDR3 DNA: TGCAGTGCGAGCCGGGACATCGACAATCAGCCCCAGCATTTT. The chain employs TRBV20-1 and TRBJ1-5; the D gene is possibly TRBD1 (6 bases). Trimming removed 6 bases at V and 3 bases at J, with 15 bases between. The CDR3 totals 14 residues. Per the germline V gene, CDR1 is DFQATT and CDR2 is SNEGSKA (reference sequence).

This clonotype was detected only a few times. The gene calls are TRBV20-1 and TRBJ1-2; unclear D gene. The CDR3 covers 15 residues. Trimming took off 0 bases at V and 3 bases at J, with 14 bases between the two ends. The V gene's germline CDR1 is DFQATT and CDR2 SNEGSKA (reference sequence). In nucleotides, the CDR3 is TGCAGTGCTAGAGAAACTGGGAATTACGACTATGGCTACACCTTC. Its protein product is CSARETGNYDYGYTF.

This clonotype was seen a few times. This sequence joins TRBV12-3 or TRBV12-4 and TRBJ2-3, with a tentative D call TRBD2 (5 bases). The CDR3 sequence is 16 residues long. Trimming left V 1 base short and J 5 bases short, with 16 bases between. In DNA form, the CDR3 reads TGTGCCAGCAGTTTAGTTCGGACTCAATCTGTAGATACGCAGTATTTT. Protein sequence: CASSLVRTQSVDTQYF.

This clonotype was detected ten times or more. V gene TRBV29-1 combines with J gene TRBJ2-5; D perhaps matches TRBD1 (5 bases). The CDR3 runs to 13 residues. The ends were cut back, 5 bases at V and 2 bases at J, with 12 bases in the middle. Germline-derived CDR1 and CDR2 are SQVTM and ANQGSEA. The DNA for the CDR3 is TGCAGCGTTCGACCAGGGTTACAAGAGACCCAGTACTTC. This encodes CSVRPGLQETQYF.

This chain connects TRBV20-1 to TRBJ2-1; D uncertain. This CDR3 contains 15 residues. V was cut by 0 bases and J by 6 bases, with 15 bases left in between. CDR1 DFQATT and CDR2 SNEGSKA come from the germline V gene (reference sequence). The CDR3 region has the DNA TGCAGTGCTAGAGATCTCCGCATCCCGGGCAATGAGCAGTTCTTC. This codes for CSARDLRIPGNEQFF.